These T cell receptor beta chains were read from a single sample in a study of T cells after yellow fever vaccination. Via MiXCR, TCRdb re-called the 5' RACE reads, giving one row per CDR3 protein. Found here are a few hundred thousand distinct CDR3 sequences, about 9.9% of them singletons; the top ten hold around 20%. This material consisted of PBMCs, taken on the day of the first yellow fever vaccination. These receptors were taken from a man younger than 35 who received the YFV17D yellow fever vaccine. The CDR3 runs from the conserved cysteine through the conserved F or W. Each record gives: clone size, V gene, D gene, J gene, CDR3 DNA, CDR3 protein. The D gene is left open where the match is weak. Not all rows give a size; the values are once, few, many and, for expanded clones, a class.

many,TRBV7-9,.,TRBJ1-2,TGTGCCAGCAGCGTAAGGAGAGATAACTATGGCTACACCTTC,CASSVRRDNYGYTF
.,TRBV6-2/TRBV6-3,TRBD2,TRBJ2-2,TGTGCCAGCAGGTCCCCGGGACTAGCGGTTAACACCGGGGAGCTGTTTTTT,CASRSPGLAVNTGELFF
.,TRBV9,.,TRBJ2-1,TGTGCCAGCAGCGTAGAGGGCATATCCTACAATGAGCAGTTCTTC,CASSVEGISYNEQFF
many,TRBV6-2/TRBV6-3,.,TRBJ1-1,TGTGCCAGCAGTTACGCTTTGAACACTGAAGCTTTCTTT,CASSYALNTEAFF
.,TRBV6-5,.,TRBJ1-2,TGTGCCAGCAGTTACTCGAATATGGGTGGCGGCGGCTACACCTTC,CASSYSNMGGGGYTF
few,TRBV20-1,.,TRBJ1-2,TGCAGTGCTAGACACCAGACAGAGTACTATGGCTACACCTTC,CSARHQTEYYGYTF
few,TRBV6-2/TRBV6-3,TRBD1,TRBJ1-1,TGTGCCAGCGGATACAGGGGGACCACTGAAGCTTTCTTT,CASGYRGTTEAFF
many,TRBV4-2,.,TRBJ2-3,TGTGCCAGCAGCCCCGAGGCGCAGGGCCGAGATACGCAGTATTTT,CASSPEAQGRDTQYF
many,TRBV12-3/TRBV12-4,.,TRBJ2-5,TGTGCCAGCAGTCCCACCTGGACAAAAGAGACCCAGTACTTC,CASSPTWTKETQYF
.,TRBV7-2,.,TRBJ2-3,TGTGCCAGCAGCTTTACTCGGGGCGGAACAGATACGCAGTATTTT,CASSFTRGGTDTQYF
.,TRBV6-2/TRBV6-3,TRBD2,TRBJ2-5,TGTGCCAGCAGTGCGACTAGCGGGGGGCGAGAGACCCAGTACTTC,CASSATSGGRETQYF
many,TRBV20-1,.,TRBJ1-6,TGCAGTGCTAGGGACTTTAGCTCTTCACCCCTCCACTTT,CSARDFSSSPLHF
.,TRBV6-2/TRBV6-3,.,TRBJ1-5,TGTGCCAGCAGTTACTCGGGAGGGGTCCACCAGCATTTT,CASSYSGGVHQHF
.,TRBV18,.,TRBJ2-2,TGTGCCAGCTCACCTCGGACAGAGGGGGCCGGGGAGCTGTTTTTT,CASSPRTEGAGELFF
.,TRBV28,.,TRBJ2-2,TGTGCCAGCCTGGGTGACACCGGGGAGCTGTTTTTT,CASLGDTGELFF
.,TRBV9,.,TRBJ1-1,TGTGCCAGCAGCGTAGAGGGGGGAGGTGGCACTGAAGCTTTCTTT,CASSVEGGGGTEAFF
.,TRBV24-1,TRBD1,TRBJ1-1,TGTGCCACCGAGCAGGGGGCTGTTGAAGCTTTCTTT,CATEQGAVEAFF
few,TRBV28,.,TRBJ1-4,TGTGCCAGCAATCAGGGCGCAACTAATGAAAAACTGTTTTTT,CASNQGATNEKLFF
few,TRBV5-1,.,TRBJ1-4,TGCGCCAGCCGGCCAAATAATGAAAAACTGTTTTTT,CASRPNNEKLFF
.,TRBV29-1,.,TRBJ2-7,TGCAGCGTTGAAACCGGCCCTACCCCCTACGAGCAGTACTTC,CSVETGPTPYEQYF
.,TRBV19,TRBD2,TRBJ2-1,TGTGCCAGTAGTATAGTAGCGGGGGGCGATGAGCAGTTCTTC,CASSIVAGGDEQFF
.,TRBV14,.,TRBJ2-5,TGTGCCAGCAGCCAAGGGAAGGGGTCGTGGACGTACCAAGAGACCCAGTACTTC,CASSQGKGSWTYQETQYF
.,TRBV30,TRBD1,TRBJ1-3,TGTGCCTGGAGGAGACAGGGCCTTCACTCTGGAAACACCATATATTTT,CAWRRQGLHSGNTIYF
.,TRBV6-2/TRBV6-3,.,TRBJ2-7,TGTGCCAGCAGACAGCCGGGCTACGAGCAGTACTTC,CASRQPGYEQYF
few,TRBV5-4,.,TRBJ1-3,TGTGCCAGCAGCTTATGGGGGTTTGGAAACACCATATATTTT,CASSLWGFGNTIYF
.,TRBV12-3/TRBV12-4,TRBD2,TRBJ2-4,TGTGCCAGCAGTGCACCCGAGGGGAGGAGCGGGGGGAGGAACATTCAGTACTTC,CASSAPEGRSGGRNIQYF
.,TRBV11-2,TRBD2,TRBJ2-1,TGTGCCAGCAGCCTCGGTTGGGCTAGCGGGGGACCAAGCTCCTACAATGAGCAGTTCTTC,CASSLGWASGGPSSYNEQFF
.,TRBV10-3,.,TRBJ2-1,TGTGCCACCTTAACTTGGGGCCAGGGTGGAGGCAATGAGCAGTTCTTC,CATLTWGQGGGNEQFF
.,TRBV19,.,TRBJ1-2,TGTGCCAGTACTGAAGGGAGGGACTATGGCTACACCTTC,CASTEGRDYGYTF
few,TRBV27,.,TRBJ2-7,TGTGCCAGCAGTTTAATCGGGACGGAGTGGGACGAGCAGTACTTC,CASSLIGTEWDEQYF
.,TRBV29-1,TRBD1,TRBJ2-1,TGCAGCACCCCCCAGGGGGTCTACAATGAGCAGTTCTTC,CSTPQGVYNEQFF
few,TRBV4-1,.,TRBJ2-4,TGCGCCAGCAGCCAAGGTCTGCGGGGTGAAACCAAAAACATTCAGTACTTC,CASSQGLRGETKNIQYF
.,TRBV11-3,TRBD2,TRBJ2-1,TGTGCCAGCAGCTTGGGGACTAGTGGCGATGAGCAGTTCTTC,CASSLGTSGDEQFF
few,TRBV7-2,TRBD2,TRBJ2-1,TGTGCCAGCAGCAAACCCGGGGGGGGCTACTACAATGAGCAGTTCTTC,CASSKPGGGYYNEQFF
few,TRBV10-2,TRBD2,TRBJ2-7,TGCGCCAGCAGGGAGGCGGGGGTCTACGAGCAGTACTTC,CASREAGVYEQYF
.,TRBV7-8,.,TRBJ2-7,TGTGCCAGCAGCTTAGGGCAGGGTCTAATCGAGCAGTACTTC,CASSLGQGLIEQYF
.,TRBV29-1,.,TRBJ1-2,TGCAGCGTTGAACCTCTAGCTAGGGGATGGAATGGCTACACCTTC,CSVEPLARGWNGYTF
once,TRBV2,.,TRBJ1-6,TGTGCCAGCAACGGTTTCCGTCGCCGGGACATTGCTAATTCACCCCTCCACTTT,CASNGFRRRDIANSPLHF
.,TRBV7-2,.,TRBJ2-7,TGTGCCAGCAGCTTATTTTCAGGTGAATTCTACGAGCAGTACTTC,CASSLFSGEFYEQYF
few,TRBV7-3,.,TRBJ2-1,TGTGCCAGCAGCAGTGAACAGGGTTATGAGCAGTTCTTC,CASSSEQGYEQFF
.,TRBV20-1,TRBD1,TRBJ1-6,TGCAGTGCTAGTCCCATCCAGGGGGCGCGAGCTTCACCCCTCCACTTT,CSASPIQGARASPLHF